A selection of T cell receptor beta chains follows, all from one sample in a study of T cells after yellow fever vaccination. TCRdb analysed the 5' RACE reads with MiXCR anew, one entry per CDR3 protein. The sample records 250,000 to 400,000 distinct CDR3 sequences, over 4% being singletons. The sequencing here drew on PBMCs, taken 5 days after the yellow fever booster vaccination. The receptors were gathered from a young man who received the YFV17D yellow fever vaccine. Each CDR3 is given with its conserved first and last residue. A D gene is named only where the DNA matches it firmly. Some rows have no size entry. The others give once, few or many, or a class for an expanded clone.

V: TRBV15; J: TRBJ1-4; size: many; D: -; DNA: TGTGCCACCAGGTCCAGTTCGGGGCGGCACGAAAAACTGTTTTTT; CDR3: CATRSSSGRHEKLFF
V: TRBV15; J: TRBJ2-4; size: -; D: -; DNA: TGTGCCACCAGCAGAGAAACATTAGTCGGGGGCGCGAGTCCCAAAAACATTCAGTACTTC; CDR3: CATSRETLVGGASPKNIQYF
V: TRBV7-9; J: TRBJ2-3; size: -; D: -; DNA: TGTGCCAGCAGGGAAGGGAATACGCAGTATTTT; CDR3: CASREGNTQYF
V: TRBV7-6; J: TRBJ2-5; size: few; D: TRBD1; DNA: TGTGCCAGCAGCTTAATAGGACAGGGGTTTTCAGAGACCCAGTACTTC; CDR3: CASSLIGQGFSETQYF
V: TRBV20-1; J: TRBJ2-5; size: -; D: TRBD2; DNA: TGCAGTGGTTACCAAGAGCGGGGGGGCCCAAGGACCCAGTACTTC; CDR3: CSGYQERGGPRTQYF
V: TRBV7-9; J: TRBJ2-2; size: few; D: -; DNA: TGTGCCAGCAGCTTTAACACAGGGTTCGGGGAGCTGTTTTTT; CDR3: CASSFNTGFGELFF
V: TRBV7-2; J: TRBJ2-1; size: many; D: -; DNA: TGTGCCAGCAGCTTACTTCGGGGAAACTACAATGAGCAGTTCTTC; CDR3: CASSLLRGNYNEQFF
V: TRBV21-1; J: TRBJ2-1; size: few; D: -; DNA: TGTGCCGGCTGGACTAGCAATGAGCAGTTCTTC; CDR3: CAGWTSNEQFF
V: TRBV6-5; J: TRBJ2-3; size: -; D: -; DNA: TGTGCCAGCAGCAGAACAGGGTTGGATACGCAGTATTTT; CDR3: CASSRTGLDTQYF
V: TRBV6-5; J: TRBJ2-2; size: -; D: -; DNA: TGTGCCAGCAGTTATGCAGGGGTCGGCACCGGGGAGCTGTTTTTT; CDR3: CASSYAGVGTGELFF
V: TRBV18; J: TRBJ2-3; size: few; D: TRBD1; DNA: TGTGCCAGCTCACCAACCGGGACAGGGAATGTGAATACGCAGTATTTT; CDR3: CASSPTGTGNVNTQYF
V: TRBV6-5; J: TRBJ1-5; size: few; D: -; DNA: TGTGCCAGCAGTTACTCAGACGCCCATCAGCCCCAGCATTTT; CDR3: CASSYSDAHQPQHF
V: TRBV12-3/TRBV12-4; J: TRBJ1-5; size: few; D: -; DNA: TGTGCCAGCAGTTCAACGAACAGTTATCAGCCCCAGCATTTT; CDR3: CASSSTNSYQPQHF
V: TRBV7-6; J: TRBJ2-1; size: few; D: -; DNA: TGTGCCAGCAGCCCTGCGAGCGGAGAGCAGTTCTTC; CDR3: CASSPASGEQFF
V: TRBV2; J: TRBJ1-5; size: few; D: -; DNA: TGTGCCAGCAGCCCGAATTCTCAGGGGTTGGGGCATTTT; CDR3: CASSPNSQGLGHF
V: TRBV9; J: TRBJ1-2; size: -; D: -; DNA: TGTGCCAGCAGCGTAGGGGTGCAGGACTATGGCTACACCTTC; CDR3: CASSVGVQDYGYTF
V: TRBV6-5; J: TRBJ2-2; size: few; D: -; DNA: TGTGCCAGCAGTCCGAAGAGGACCGGGGAGCTGTTTTTT; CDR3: CASSPKRTGELFF
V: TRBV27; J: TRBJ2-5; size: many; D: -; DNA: TGTGCCAGCAGTCCGTCACAGGGATTAGGGCCGTACCAAGAGACCCAGTACTTC; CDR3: CASSPSQGLGPYQETQYF
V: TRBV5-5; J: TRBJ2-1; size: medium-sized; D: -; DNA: TGTGCCAGCAACCTAGCTTGGGGATCTCATGAGCAGTTCTTC; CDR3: CASNLAWGSHEQFF
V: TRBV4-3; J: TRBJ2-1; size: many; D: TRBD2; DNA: TGCGCCAGCAGCCAAAACTGGGCTAGCGGGGGTGAGCAGTTCTTC; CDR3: CASSQNWASGGEQFF
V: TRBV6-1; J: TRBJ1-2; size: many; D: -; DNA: TGTGCCACCCCGGTTACCTATTATGGCTACACCTTC; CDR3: CATPVTYYGYTF
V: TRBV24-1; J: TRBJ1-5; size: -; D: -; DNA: TGTGCCACCAGTGATTTGGGCAGGGAAAATCAGCCCCAGCATTTT; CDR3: CATSDLGRENQPQHF
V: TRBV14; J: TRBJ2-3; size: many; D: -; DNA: TGTGCCAGCAGCCAAGTACACCTCGGGACAGATACGCAGTATTTT; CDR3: CASSQVHLGTDTQYF
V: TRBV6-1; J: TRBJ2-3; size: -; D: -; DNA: TGTGCCAGCAGTGAAGTAACAGGTTCAGATACGCAGTATTTT; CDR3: CASSEVTGSDTQYF
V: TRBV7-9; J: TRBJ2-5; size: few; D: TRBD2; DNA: TGTGCCAGCAGCCGAGGGGAGACTAGCGGGGGCACCCAAGAGACCCAGTACTTC; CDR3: CASSRGETSGGTQETQYF
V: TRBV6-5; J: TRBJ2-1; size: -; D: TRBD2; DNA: TGTGCCAGCAGTCCCCTAGCGGGGGGTTGGAATGAGCAGTTCTTC; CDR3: CASSPLAGGWNEQFF
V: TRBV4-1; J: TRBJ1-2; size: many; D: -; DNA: TGCGCCAGCAGCCAAAACTATGGCTACACCTTC; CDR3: CASSQNYGYTF
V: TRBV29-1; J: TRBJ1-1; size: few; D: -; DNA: TGCAGCACTGGCGGGGCAGACCGTATAGCTTTCTTT; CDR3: CSTGGADRIAFF
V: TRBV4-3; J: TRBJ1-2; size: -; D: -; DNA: TGCGCCAGCAGCCAAGATTGGAGACAGGCTAACTATGGCTACACCTTC; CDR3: CASSQDWRQANYGYTF
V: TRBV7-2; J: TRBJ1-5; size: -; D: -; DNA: TGTGCCAGCAGTTATGGGTTTGGCAATCAGCCCCAGCATTTT; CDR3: CASSYGFGNQPQHF
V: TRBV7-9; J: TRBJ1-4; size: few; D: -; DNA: TGTGCCAGCAGCTCCTGGACCCGTGGGAGTGAAAAACTGTTTTTT; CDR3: CASSSWTRGSEKLFF
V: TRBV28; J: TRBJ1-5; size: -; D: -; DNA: TGTGCCAGCAGTGTAGCCCTAGGGAATCAGCCCCAGCATTTT; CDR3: CASSVALGNQPQHF
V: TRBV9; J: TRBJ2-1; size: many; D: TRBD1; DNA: TGTGCCAGCAGCGTCCAGGGGGCCTACAATGAGCAGTTCTTC; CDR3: CASSVQGAYNEQFF
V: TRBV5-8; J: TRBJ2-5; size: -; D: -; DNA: TGTGCCAGCAGACACTTTCGGGCCCAGTACTTC; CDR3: CASRHFRAQYF
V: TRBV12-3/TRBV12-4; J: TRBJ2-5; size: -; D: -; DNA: TGTGCCAGCAGTTTCGGGACCATAAGACAAGAGACCCAGTACTTC; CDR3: CASSFGTIRQETQYF
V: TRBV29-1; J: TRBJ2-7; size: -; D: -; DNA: TGCAGCGTTGACCTGGCGTACGAGCAGTACTTC; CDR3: CSVDLAYEQYF
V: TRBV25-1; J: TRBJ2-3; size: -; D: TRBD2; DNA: TGTGCCAGCAGCCTTAGCGGGGGGGCCAATACGCAGTATTTT; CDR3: CASSLSGGANTQYF
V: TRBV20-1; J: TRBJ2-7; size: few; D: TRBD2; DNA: TGCAGTGCTGAGAGGCCAGCGGGGGCCTCCTACGAGCAGTACTTC; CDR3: CSAERPAGASYEQYF
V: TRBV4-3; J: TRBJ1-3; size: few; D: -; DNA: TGCGCCAGCAGCCCCCACCCCACAGGGTCTGGAAACACCATATATTTT; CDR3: CASSPHPTGSGNTIYF
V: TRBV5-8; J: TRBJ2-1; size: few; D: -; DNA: TGTGCCAGCAGCTCCCCGGAGGGCTACAATGAGCAGTTCTTC; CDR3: CASSSPEGYNEQFF